This TCR beta chain was recorded in a study of early stage breast cancer tumors. Between the trimmed V and J ends, which lost 6 bases and 1 base, there was a span of 14 bases. Germline assignment: CDR1 LNHNV and CDR2 YYDKDF (reference sequence). This CDR3 is 15 amino acids long. Sequencing used immunoSEQ multiplex PCR; TCRdb keeps in-frame clones, though not all of them. The sample lists 44,000 or so clones; 65% to 90% were seen once. This clone was found a few times. The rearrangement links TRBV15 to TRBJ2-3; weak D call: TRBD1 (5 bases). Sequenced sample: blood. This receptor was identified in a person aged 45 to 60 with breast cancer. CDR3 loop: CATSHSDSRTDTQYF. CDR3 in DNA: TGTGCCACCAGTCACTCAGACAGTCGCACAGATACGCAGTATTTT.